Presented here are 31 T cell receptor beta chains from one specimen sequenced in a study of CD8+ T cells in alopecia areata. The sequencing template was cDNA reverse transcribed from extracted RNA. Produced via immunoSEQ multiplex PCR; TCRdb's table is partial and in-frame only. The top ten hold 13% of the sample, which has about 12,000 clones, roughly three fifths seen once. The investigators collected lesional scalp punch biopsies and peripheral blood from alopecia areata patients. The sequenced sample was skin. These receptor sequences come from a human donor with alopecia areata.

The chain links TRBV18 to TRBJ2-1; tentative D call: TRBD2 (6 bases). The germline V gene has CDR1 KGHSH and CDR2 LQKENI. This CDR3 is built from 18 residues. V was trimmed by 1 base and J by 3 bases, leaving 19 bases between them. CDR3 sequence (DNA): TGTGCCAGCTCACCACGTGGTGCGGGGTCGGGGCGCTACAATGAGCAGTTCTTC. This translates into CASSPRGAGSGRYNEQFF.

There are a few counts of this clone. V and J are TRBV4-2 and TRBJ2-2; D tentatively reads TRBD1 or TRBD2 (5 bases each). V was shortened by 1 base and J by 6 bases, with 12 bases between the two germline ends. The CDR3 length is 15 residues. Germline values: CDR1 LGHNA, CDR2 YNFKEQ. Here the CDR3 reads CASSQGGSWAGELFF. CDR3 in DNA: TGTGCCAGCAGCCAAGGGGGGAGCTGGGCCGGGGAGCTGTTTTTT.

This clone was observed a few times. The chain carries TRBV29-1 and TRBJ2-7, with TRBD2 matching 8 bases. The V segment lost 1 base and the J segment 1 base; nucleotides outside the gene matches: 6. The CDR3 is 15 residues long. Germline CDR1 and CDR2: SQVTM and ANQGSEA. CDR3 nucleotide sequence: TGCAGCGTTGAAGGAAGTAGCGGGGCTTCCTACGAGCAGTACTTC. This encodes CSVEGSSGASYEQYF.

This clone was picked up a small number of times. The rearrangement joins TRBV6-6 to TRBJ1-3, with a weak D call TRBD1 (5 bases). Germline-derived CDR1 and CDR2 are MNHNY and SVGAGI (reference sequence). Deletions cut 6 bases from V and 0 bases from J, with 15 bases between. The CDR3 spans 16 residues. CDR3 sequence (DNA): TGTGCCAGCAGACCTTCCTACAGGTCCTCTGGAAACACCATATATTTT. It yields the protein CASRPSYRSSGNTIYF.

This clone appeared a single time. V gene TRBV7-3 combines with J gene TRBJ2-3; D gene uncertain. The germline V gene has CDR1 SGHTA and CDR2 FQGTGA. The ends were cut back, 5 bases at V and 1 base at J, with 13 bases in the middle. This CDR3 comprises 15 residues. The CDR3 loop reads CASSKTGLGTDTQYF. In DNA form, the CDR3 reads TGTGCCAGCAGCAAAACCGGGCTGGGCACAGATACGCAGTATTTT.

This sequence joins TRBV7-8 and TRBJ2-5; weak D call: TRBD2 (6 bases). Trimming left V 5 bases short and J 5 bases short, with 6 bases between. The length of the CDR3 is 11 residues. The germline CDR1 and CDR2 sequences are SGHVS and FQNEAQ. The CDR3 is CASSTSETQYF. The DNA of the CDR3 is TGTGCCAGCAGCACTAGCGAGACCCAGTACTTC.

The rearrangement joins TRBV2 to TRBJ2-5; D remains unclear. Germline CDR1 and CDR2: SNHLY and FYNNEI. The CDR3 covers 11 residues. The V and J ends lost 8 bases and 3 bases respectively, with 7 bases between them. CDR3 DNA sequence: TGTGCCAGCCAAGAGGAAGAGACCCAGTACTTC. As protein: CASQEEETQYF.

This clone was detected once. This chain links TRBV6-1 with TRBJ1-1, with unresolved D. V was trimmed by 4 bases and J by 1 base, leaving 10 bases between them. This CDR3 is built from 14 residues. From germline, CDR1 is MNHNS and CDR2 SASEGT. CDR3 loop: CASSGEWRNTEAFF. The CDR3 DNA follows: TGTGCCAGCAGTGGGGAATGGAGGAACACTGAAGCTTTCTTT.

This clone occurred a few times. The CDR3 loop is CAWTPWDGTSYEQYF. The CDR3 region has the DNA TGTGCCTGGACCCCCTGGGATGGCACCTCCTACGAGCAGTACTTC. The chain has TRBV30 and TRBJ2-5; D ambiguous. With the DNA end fitting TRBJ2-7 better, the J assignment may be wrong. The CDR3 has 15 residues. Germline assignment: CDR1 GTSNPN and CDR2 SVGIG (reference sequence).

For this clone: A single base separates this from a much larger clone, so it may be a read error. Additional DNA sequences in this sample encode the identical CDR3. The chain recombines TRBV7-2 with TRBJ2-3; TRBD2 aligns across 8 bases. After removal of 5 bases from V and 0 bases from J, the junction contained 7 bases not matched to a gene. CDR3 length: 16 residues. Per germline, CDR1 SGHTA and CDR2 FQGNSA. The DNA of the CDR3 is TGTGCCAGCAGCAATGGACTAGCTTTTAGCACAGATACGCAGTATTTT. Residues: CASSNGLAFSTDTQYF.

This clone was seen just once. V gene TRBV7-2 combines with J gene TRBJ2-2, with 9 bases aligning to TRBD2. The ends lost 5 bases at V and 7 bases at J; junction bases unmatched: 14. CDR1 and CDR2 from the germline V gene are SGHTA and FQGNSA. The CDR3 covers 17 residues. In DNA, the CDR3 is TGTGCCAGCAGCCTAAATCGGCGGGGGGGCCCTGGCGGGGAGCTGTTTTTT. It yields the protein CASSLNRRGGPGGELFF.

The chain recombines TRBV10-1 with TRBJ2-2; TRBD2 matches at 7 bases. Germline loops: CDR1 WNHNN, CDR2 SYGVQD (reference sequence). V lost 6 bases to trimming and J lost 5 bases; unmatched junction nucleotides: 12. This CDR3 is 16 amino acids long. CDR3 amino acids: CASSDLSGPTTGELFF. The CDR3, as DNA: TGCGCCAGCAGCGACCTTAGCGGGCCGACGACCGGGGAGCTGTTTTTT.

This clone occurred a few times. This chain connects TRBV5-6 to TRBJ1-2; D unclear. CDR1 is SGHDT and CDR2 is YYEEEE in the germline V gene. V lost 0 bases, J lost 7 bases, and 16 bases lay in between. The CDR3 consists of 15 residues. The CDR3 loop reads CASSLVPEGWSGYTF. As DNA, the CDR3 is TGTGCCAGCAGCTTGGTTCCGGAGGGATGGAGTGGCTACACCTTC. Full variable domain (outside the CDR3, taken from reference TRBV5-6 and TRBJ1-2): DAGVTQSPTHLIKTRGQQVTLRCSPKSGHDTVSWYQQALGQGPQFIFQYYEEEERQRGNFPDRFSGHQFPNYSSELNVNALLLGDSALYLCASSLVPEGWSGYTFGSGTRLTVV.

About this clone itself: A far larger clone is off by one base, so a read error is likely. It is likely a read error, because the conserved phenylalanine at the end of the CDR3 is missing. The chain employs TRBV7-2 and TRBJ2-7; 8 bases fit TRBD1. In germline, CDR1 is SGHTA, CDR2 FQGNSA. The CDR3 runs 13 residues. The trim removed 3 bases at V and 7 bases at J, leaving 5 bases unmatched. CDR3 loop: CASSLGQALEQYL. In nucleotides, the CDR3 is TGTGCCAGCAGCTTGGGACAGGCGTTGGAGCAGTACTTG.

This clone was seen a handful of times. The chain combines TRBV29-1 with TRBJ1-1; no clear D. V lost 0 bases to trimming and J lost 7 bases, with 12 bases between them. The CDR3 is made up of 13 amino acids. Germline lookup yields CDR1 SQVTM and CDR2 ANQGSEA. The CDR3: CSVEEASGGEAFF. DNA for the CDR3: TGCAGCGTTGAAGAAGCTTCGGGAGGTGAAGCTTTCTTT.

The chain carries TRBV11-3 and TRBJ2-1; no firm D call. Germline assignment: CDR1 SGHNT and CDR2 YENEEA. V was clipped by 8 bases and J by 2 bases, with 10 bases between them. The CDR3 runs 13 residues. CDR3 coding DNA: TGTGCCAGCTCCACCGGCGCCTACAATGAGCAGTTCTTC. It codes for CASSTGAYNEQFF.

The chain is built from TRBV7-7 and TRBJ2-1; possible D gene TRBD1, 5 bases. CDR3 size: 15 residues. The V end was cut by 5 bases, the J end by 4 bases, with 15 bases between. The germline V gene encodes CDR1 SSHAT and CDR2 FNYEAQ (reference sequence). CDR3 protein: CASSARTGPYNEQFF. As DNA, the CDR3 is TGTGCCAGCAGCGCCCGTACAGGACCTTACAATGAGCAGTTCTTC.

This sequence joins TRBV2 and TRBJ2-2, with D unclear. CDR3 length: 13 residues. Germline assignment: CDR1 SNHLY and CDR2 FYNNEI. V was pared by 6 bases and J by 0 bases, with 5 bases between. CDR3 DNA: TGTGCCAGCAGAGGGCCGAACACCGGGGAGCTGTTTTTT. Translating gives CASRGPNTGELFF.

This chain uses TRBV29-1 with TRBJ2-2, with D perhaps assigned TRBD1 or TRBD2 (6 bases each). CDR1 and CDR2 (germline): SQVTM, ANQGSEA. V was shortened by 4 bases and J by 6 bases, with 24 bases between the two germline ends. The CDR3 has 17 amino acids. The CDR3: CSVGHPSGQEGAGELFF. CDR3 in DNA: TGCAGCGTTGGCCACCCCTCCGGGCAGGAGGGGGCCGGGGAGCTGTTTTTT.

In DNA, the CDR3 is TGTGCCAGCAGCTTAGAAGTCGGCAGGGGGCGCGCAGATACGCAGTATTTT. Translating gives CASSLEVGRGRADTQYF. The chain has TRBV7-2 and TRBJ2-3; 8 bases are shared with TRBD1. Germline V lookup: CDR1 SGHTA, CDR2 FQGNSA. V shed 1 base and J 4 bases; nucleotides not matched to a gene: 10. The CDR3 extends over 17 amino acids.

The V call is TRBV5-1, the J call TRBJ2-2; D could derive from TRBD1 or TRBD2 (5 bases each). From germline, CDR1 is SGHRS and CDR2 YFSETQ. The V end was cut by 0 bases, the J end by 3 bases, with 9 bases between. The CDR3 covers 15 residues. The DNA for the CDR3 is TGCGCCAGCAGCTTGGCCCTGGGGGACACCGGGGAGCTGTTTTTT. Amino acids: CASSLALGDTGELFF. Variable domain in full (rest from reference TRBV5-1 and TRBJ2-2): KAGVTQTPRYLIKTRGQQVTLSCSPISGHRSVSWYQQTPGQGLQFLFEYFSETQRNKGNFPGRFSGRQFSNSRSEMNVSTLELGDSALYLCASSLALGDTGELFFGEGSRLTVL.

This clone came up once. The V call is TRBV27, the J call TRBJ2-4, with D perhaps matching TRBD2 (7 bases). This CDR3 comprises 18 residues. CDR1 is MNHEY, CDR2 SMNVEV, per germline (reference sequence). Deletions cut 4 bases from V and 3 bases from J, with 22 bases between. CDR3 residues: CASSSPTGNREGKNIQYF. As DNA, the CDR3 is TGTGCCAGCAGTTCCCCTACAGGGAATAGGGAGGGCAAAAACATTCAGTACTTC.

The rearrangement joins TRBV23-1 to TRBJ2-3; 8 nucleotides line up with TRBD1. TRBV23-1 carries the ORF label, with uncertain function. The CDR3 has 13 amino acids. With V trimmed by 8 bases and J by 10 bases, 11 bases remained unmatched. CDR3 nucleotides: TGCGCCAGCCCTAGGACAGGGAGTATCGCGCAGTATTTT. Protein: CASPRTGSIAQYF.

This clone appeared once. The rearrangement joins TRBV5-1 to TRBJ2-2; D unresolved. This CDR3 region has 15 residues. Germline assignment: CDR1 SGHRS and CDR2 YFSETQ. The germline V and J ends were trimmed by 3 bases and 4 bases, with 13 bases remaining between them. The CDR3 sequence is CASSSGIRSTGELFF. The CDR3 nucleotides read TGCGCCAGCAGCTCTGGGATTAGAAGCACCGGGGAGCTGTTTTTT.

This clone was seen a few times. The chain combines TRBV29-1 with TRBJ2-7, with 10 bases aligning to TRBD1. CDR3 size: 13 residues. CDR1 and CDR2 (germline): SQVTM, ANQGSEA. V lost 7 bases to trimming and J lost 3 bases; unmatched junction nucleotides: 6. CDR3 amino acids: CSAGRDRGYEQYF. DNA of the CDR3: TGCAGCGCCGGTCGGGACAGGGGCTACGAGCAGTACTTC.

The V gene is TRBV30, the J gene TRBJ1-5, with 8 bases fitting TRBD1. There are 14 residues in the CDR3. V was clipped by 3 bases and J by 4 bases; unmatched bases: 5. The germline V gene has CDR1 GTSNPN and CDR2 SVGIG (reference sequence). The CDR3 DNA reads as TGTGCCTGGAGCGGGACAGGCGGGAATCAGCCCCAGCATTTT. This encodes CAWSGTGGNQPQHF. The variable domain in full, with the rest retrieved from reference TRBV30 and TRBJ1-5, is SQTIHQWPATLVQPVGSPLSLECTVEGTSNPNLYWYRQAAGRGLQLLFYSVGIGQISSEVPQNLSASRPQDRQFILSSKKLLLSDSGFYLCAWSGTGGNQPQHFGDGTRLSIL.

The CDR3 coding sequence is TGTGCCAGCAGAGACAGGGGGCCACAAGAGACCCAGTACTTC. This codes for CASRDRGPQETQYF. The chain combines TRBV6-1 with TRBJ2-5; TRBD1 aligns across 10 bases. This CDR3 region has 14 residues. From germline, CDR1 is MNHNS and CDR2 SASEGT. V gave up 6 bases and J gave up 2 bases; unmatched junction bases: 3.

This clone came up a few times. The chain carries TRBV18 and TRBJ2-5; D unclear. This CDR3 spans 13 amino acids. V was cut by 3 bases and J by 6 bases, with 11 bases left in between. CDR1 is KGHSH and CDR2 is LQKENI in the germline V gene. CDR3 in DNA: TGTGCCAGCTCACCTTTGCAGTTCCAGACCCAGTACTTC. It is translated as CASSPLQFQTQYF.

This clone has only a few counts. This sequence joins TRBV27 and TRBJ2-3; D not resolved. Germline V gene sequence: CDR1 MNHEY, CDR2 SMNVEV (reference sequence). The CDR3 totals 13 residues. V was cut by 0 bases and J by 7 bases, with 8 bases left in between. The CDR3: CASSLSETHTQYF. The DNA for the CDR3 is TGTGCCAGCAGTTTATCCGAAACCCATACGCAGTATTTT.

DNA of the CDR3: TGTGCCAGTAGGGGCACTGGTCGGGGGAGGACTGAAGCTTTCTTT. This codes for CASRGTGRGRTEAFF. The chain carries TRBV7-8 and TRBJ1-1; perhaps TRBD1 as D (5 bases). The CDR3 is 15 residues long. The V gene lost 9 bases and the J gene lost 5 bases, with 22 bases spanning the gap. Germline CDR1 reads SGHVS; CDR2 reads FQNEAQ. Filled out from reference TRBV7-8 and TRBJ1-1, the complete variable domain reads GAGVSQSPRYKVAKRGQDVALRCDPISGHVSLFWYQQALGQGPEFLTYFQNEAQLDKSGLPSDRFFAERPEGSVSTLKIQRTQQEDSAVYLCASRGTGRGRTEAFFGQGTRLTVV.

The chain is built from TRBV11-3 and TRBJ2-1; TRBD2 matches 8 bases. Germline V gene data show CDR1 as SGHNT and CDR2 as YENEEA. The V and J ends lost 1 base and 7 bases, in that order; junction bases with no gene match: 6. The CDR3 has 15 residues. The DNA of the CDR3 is TGTGCCAGCAGCTTAGGTTTAGCGGGATTGAATGAGCAGTTCTTC. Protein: CASSLGLAGLNEQFF.